The clone carrying this TCR beta chain was picked up a small number of times. This specimen belongs to a study of blood T cell repertoires in COVID-19. The method was immunoSEQ multiplex PCR; TCRdb's version includes in-frame clones alone and lacks a portion of them. The sample lists fewer than 300,000 clones; around 86% were seen once. Germline CDR1 reads SGHVS; CDR2 reads FNYEAQ. V was clipped by 5 bases and J by 4 bases, with 11 bases between them. This CDR3 has 13 residues. Sequenced sample: peripheral blood. This rearrangement joins TRBV7-6 to TRBJ1-2; possibly TRBD1 for D (6 bases). This TCR was recovered from a woman aged 35 to 49 who had recovered from COVID-19. CDR3 DNA sequence: TGTGCCAGCAGCAATGGACAGTTCTATGGCTACACCTTC. This gives the protein CASSNGQFYGYTF.